These 32 T cell receptor beta chains share one sample of origin, sequenced in a study of cytomegalovirus exposure and HLA in healthy donors. Amplification used 60 Vbeta primers and 13 Jbeta primers. Sequencing was performed with immunoSEQ multiplex PCR; in TCRdb, only in-frame clones are kept and a portion is missing. This sample has approximately 170,000 clones; about four fifths occur once, and the top ten carry 2.4%. The sequencing sample was made of PBMCs. These TCRs come from a male donor in good health and CMV-seronegative.

The DNA for the CDR3 is TGTGCCATCTCCCGGGACAGCGGCACCAGGCAGTACTTC. Translation: CAISRDSGTRQYF. The chain joins TRBV2 to TRBJ2-7, with TRBD1 identical over 7 bases. This CDR3 region has 13 residues. CDR1 and CDR2 (germline): SNHLY, FYNNEI. With V trimmed by 10 bases and J by 9 bases, 15 bases remained unmatched.

In its sample, this clone was seen once. This rearrangement joins TRBV7-9 to TRBJ1-2; 8 nucleotides line up with TRBD1. The CDR3 totals 15 residues. V lost 6 bases to trimming and J lost 4 bases; unmatched junction nucleotides: 10. Germline V lookup: CDR1 SEHNR, CDR2 FQNEAQ (reference sequence). Here the CDR3 DNA reads TGTGCCAGCAGTAGAGGCAGGGGGCAGGTCTATGGCTACACCTTC. Amino acid sequence: CASSRGRGQVYGYTF.

This sequence joins TRBV7-8 and TRBJ1-2; D is unclear. CDR3 length: 15 residues. V was cut by 0 bases and J by 4 bases, with 12 bases left in between. CDR1 and CDR2 (germline): SGHVS, FQNEAQ. The CDR3 nucleotides read TGTGCCAGCAGCTTAGCGAGGACCGGAGGCTATGGCTACACCTTC. Its protein product is CASSLARTGGYGYTF.

This chain connects TRBV6-5 to TRBJ1-1; possibly TRBD1 for D (6 bases). CDR1 MNHEY and CDR2 SVGAGI come from the germline V gene. The CDR3 length is 13 residues. Between the trimmed V and J ends, which lost 6 bases and 4 bases, there was a span of 12 bases. Here the CDR3 reads CASRQGFGTEAFF. As DNA, the CDR3 is TGTGCCAGCAGACAGGGTTTTGGCACTGAAGCTTTCTTT.

The V call is TRBV6-5, the J call TRBJ2-1; 11 positions match TRBD1. The CDR3 loop spans 15 amino acids. Germline V gene data show CDR1 as MNHEY and CDR2 as SVGAGI. After removal of 6 bases from V and 8 bases from J, the junction contained 9 bases not matched to a gene. The CDR3 is CASRPGQGASDEQFF. CDR3 bases: TGTGCCAGCAGACCCGGACAGGGGGCGAGTGATGAGCAGTTCTTC.

CDR3 residues: CASSRPLTGNYEQYF. For the CDR3, the DNA is TGTGCCAGCAGCCGCCCCCTGACAGGGAACTACGAGCAGTACTTC. This chain links TRBV11-2 with TRBJ2-7; 7 nucleotides agree with TRBD1. The CDR3 is 15 residues long. V lost 5 bases, J lost 3 bases, and 10 bases stayed unmatched. The germline CDR1 and CDR2 sequences are SGHAT and FQNNGV.

This clone was seen more than once but under ten times. The chain combines TRBV29-1 with TRBJ2-4; D remains unclear. This CDR3 is built from 14 residues. Germline CDR1 and CDR2: SQVTM and ANQGSEA. The V end was cut by 2 bases, the J end by 4 bases, with 12 bases between. The chain's CDR3 is CSVEYPGRKNIQYF. CDR3 DNA: TGCAGCGTTGAATATCCAGGAAGAAAAAACATTCAGTACTTC.

The chain joins TRBV28 to TRBJ1-1, with TRBD1 identical over 7 bases. The trim removed 6 bases at V and 4 bases at J, leaving 5 bases unmatched. The CDR3 runs to 13 residues. Germline V CDR1 and CDR2: MDHEN, SYDVKM. CDR3 sequence (DNA): TGTGCCAGCAGCACGGGACAGACCACTGAAGCTTTCTTT. Protein sequence: CASSTGQTTEAFF.

The chain links TRBV29-1 to TRBJ2-7, with 8 positions matching TRBD2. V trimming: 6 bases; J trimming: 5 bases; junction bases outside the gene matches: 12. In germline, CDR1 is SQVTM, CDR2 ANQGSEA. The CDR3 spans 14 residues. The CDR3 loop is CSVPSGTRSHEQYF. DNA of the CDR3: TGCAGCGTCCCTTCCGGGACTAGAAGCCACGAGCAGTACTTC.

The chain recombines TRBV6-1 with TRBJ2-3; a weak D match, TRBD1 (6 bases). CDR3 size: 14 residues. Trimming took 6 bases from V and 0 from J, leaving 10 bases between them. Germline V gene sequence: CDR1 MNHNS, CDR2 SASEGT. The CDR3 reads CASSRDTSTDTQYF. The CDR3 region has the DNA TGTGCCAGCAGCCGGGACACCAGCACAGATACGCAGTATTTT.

The chain is built from TRBV15 and TRBJ2-5; TRBD1 might be the D (6 bases). V lost 0 bases, J lost 9 bases, and 8 bases lay in between. Germline CDR1 LNHNV, CDR2 YYDKDF (reference sequence). CDR3 size: 12 residues. The CDR3: CATSRESGAQYF. The CDR3 region has the DNA TGTGCCACCAGCAGAGAATCAGGGGCCCAGTACTTC.

The chain is built from TRBV7-2 and TRBJ1-5; 7 bases line up with TRBD1. Germline CDR1 SGHTA, CDR2 FQGNSA. The CDR3 totals 14 residues. V dropped 3 bases and J dropped 5; count of bases not matched to a gene: 4. The CDR3, as DNA: TGTGCCAGCAGCTTCTACCAGGGGGATCAGCCCCAGCATTTT. Encoded protein: CASSFYQGDQPQHF.

The CDR3 reads CASSSSDRANEKLFF. CDR3 nucleotide sequence: TGTGCCAGCAGTTCCTCGGACAGGGCTAATGAAAAACTGTTTTTT. V and J are TRBV28 and TRBJ1-4; 8 nucleotides align to TRBD1. This CDR3 comprises 15 residues. Germline assignment: CDR1 MDHEN and CDR2 SYDVKM. J was trimmed by 3 bases and V by 4 bases; bases with no gene match: 4. The variable domain in full, completed from reference TRBV28 and TRBJ1-4, reads DVKVTQSSRYLVKRTGEKVFLECVQDMDHENMFWYRQDPGLGLRLIYFSYDVKMKEKGDIPEGYSVSREKKERFSLILESASTNQTSMYLCASSSSDRANEKLFFGSGTQLSVL.

This chain joins TRBV19 and TRBJ1-5; possible D gene TRBD1, 6 bases. CDR3 size: 17 residues. The V end was cut by 5 bases, the J end by 0 bases, with 17 bases between. Looked up from germline, CDR1 is LNHDA and CDR2 is SQIVND (reference sequence). The CDR3 sequence is CASSSPTGTYSNQPQHF. The CDR3 DNA is TGTGCCAGTAGTTCCCCGACCGGGACATATAGCAATCAGCCCCAGCATTTT.

This chain connects TRBV6-5 to TRBJ1-2, with a weak D call TRBD1 (5 bases). Germline V CDR1 and CDR2: MNHEY, SVGAGI. The ends were cut back, 2 bases at V and 5 bases at J, with 9 bases in the middle. The CDR3 length is 13 residues. CDR3 residues: CASSYPRGYGYTF. CDR3 in DNA: TGTGCCAGCAGTTACCCCCGGGGGTATGGCTACACCTTC.

The V gene is TRBV7-3, the J gene TRBJ2-2; 9 nucleotides match TRBD2. Germline CDR1 is SGHTA and CDR2 is FQGTGA. This CDR3 is built from 15 residues. V lost 0 bases, J lost 5 bases, and 1 base stayed unmatched. CDR3 coding DNA: TGTGCCAGCAGCTTAACCAGCGGGGGGACCGGGGAGCTGTTTTTT. Its translation is CASSLTSGGTGELFF.

The J gene is TRBJ2-5, the V gene TRBV19, with 12 bases fitting TRBD2. From germline, CDR1 is LNHDA and CDR2 SQIVND (reference sequence). The CDR3 loop spans 15 amino acids. The V gene end was trimmed by 5 bases and the J gene end by 5 bases; junction bases not matched to a gene: 6. The CDR3 DNA sequence: TGTGCCAGTAGTCTCGGACTAGCGGGAAGGGAGACCCAGTACTTC. Translation: CASSLGLAGRETQYF.

The rearrangement uses TRBV19 and TRBJ1-5; a weak D match, TRBD1 (5 bases). Trimming shortened V by 5 bases and J by 5 bases, and 10 bases separated the two germline ends. Germline CDR1 and CDR2: LNHDA and SQIVND (reference sequence). The CDR3 extends over 13 amino acids. CDR3 amino acids: CASSGREHQPQHF. CDR3 coding DNA: TGTGCCAGTAGTGGCAGGGAACATCAGCCCCAGCATTTT.

This chain uses TRBV7-8 with TRBJ2-2; 8 nucleotides align to TRBD2. This CDR3 has 15 amino acids. Germline CDR1 and CDR2: SGHVS and FQNEAQ. J was trimmed by 5 bases and V by 1 base; bases with no gene match: 3. DNA of the CDR3: TGTGCCAGCAGCTTAGGCGGGGGGCGGACCGGGGAGCTGTTTTTT. Protein sequence: CASSLGGGRTGELFF. The full variable domain, in which reference TRBV7-8 and TRBJ2-2 provide the parts outside the CDR3, is GAGVSQSPRYKVAKRGQDVALRCDPISGHVSLFWYQQALGQGPEFLTYFQNEAQLDKSGLPSDRFFAERPEGSVSTLKIQRTQQEDSAVYLCASSLGGGRTGELFFGEGSRLTVL.

The rearrangement links TRBV28 to TRBJ1-4; the match to TRBD1 covers 9 bases. V shed 5 bases and J 7 bases; nucleotides not matched to a gene: 11. The germline CDR1 and CDR2 sequences are MDHEN and SYDVKM. CDR3 size: 16 residues. CDR3 residues: CASSGPGTGLSEKLFF. In nucleotides, the CDR3 is TGTGCCAGCAGTGGTCCCGGGACAGGGTTGTCTGAAAAACTGTTTTTT.

The gene calls are TRBV27 and TRBJ1-2, with 8 bases identical to TRBD1. V lost 6 bases, J lost 3 bases, and 9 bases stayed unmatched. This CDR3 has 15 residues. Germline V gene data show CDR1 as MNHEY and CDR2 as SMNVEV (reference sequence). Here the CDR3 DNA reads TGTGCCAGCAGCCGGACAGGGATTATAGACTATGGCTACACCTTC. It yields the protein CASSRTGIIDYGYTF.

The chain uses TRBV4-3 and TRBJ1-4; D gene uncertain. V dropped 1 base and J dropped 3 bases, with 9 bases sitting between them. From germline, CDR1 is LGHNA and CDR2 YSLEER. The CDR3 is 15 amino acids. The CDR3: CASSQVALPNEKLFF. DNA of the CDR3: TGCGCCAGCAGCCAAGTAGCCCTGCCTAATGAAAAACTGTTTTTT.

J is TRBJ1-4 and V is TRBV30; D perhaps matches TRBD1 (6 bases). The CDR3 covers 14 residues. V gave up 2 bases and J gave up 7 bases, with 14 bases separating them. Germline values: CDR1 GTSNPN, CDR2 SVGIG (reference sequence). The CDR3 DNA sequence: TGTGCCTGGAGTACCAGACAGGAGTCTGAAAAACTGTTTTTT. The encoded protein is CAWSTRQESEKLFF. The entire variable domain, with the rest obtained from reference TRBV30 and TRBJ1-4, is as follows: SQTIHQWPATLVQPVGSPLSLECTVEGTSNPNLYWYRQAAGRGLQLLFYSVGIGQISSEVPQNLSASRPQDRQFILSSKKLLLSDSGFYLCAWSTRQESEKLFFGSGTQLSVL.

The V gene is TRBV28, the J gene TRBJ2-7, with 8 bases lining up with TRBD1. The germline gives CDR1 MDHEN, CDR2 SYDVKM. V trimming: 4 bases; J trimming: 1 base; junction bases outside the gene matches: 9. This CDR3 is 16 amino acids long. The CDR3 DNA is TGTGCCAGCAGTTCCCGAGGGGGACAGGCATCCTACGAGCAGTACTTC. Translation: CASSSRGGQASYEQYF.

J is TRBJ2-5 and V is TRBV7-9; 7 bases align to TRBD1. The CDR3 totals 14 residues. J lost 1 base, V lost 5 bases, and 4 bases had no gene match. Germline assignment: CDR1 SEHNR and CDR2 FQNEAQ (reference sequence). The CDR3 DNA reads as TGTGCCAGCAGCGACAGGGCATCCCAAGAGACCCAGTACTTC. Its protein product is CASSDRASQETQYF.

This chain links TRBV13 with TRBJ1-1; 11 bases are shared with TRBD1. The trim removed 5 bases at V and 11 bases at J, leaving 10 bases unmatched. The CDR3 length is 14 residues. The V gene's germline CDR1 is PRHDT and CDR2 FYEKMQ (reference sequence). The CDR3 nucleotides are TGTGCCAGCAGCGCGGACAGGGGGCTAATACGGGCTTTCTTT. Protein sequence: CASSADRGLIRAFF. Based on the CDR3 plus reference TRBV13 and TRBJ1-1, the full variable domain is AAGVIQSPRHLIKEKRETATLKCYPIPRHDTVYWYQQGPGQDPQFLISFYEKMQSDKGSIPDRFSAQQFSDYHSELNMSSLELGDSALYFCASSADRGLIRAFFGQGTRLTVV.

V usage is TRBV9 and J usage is TRBJ2-2; D uncertain. Trimming took off 1 base at V and 7 bases at J, with 11 bases between the two ends. Germline assignment: CDR1 SGDLS and CDR2 YYNGEE. This CDR3 has 14 residues. CDR3 in amino acids: CASSVYRANGELFF. As DNA, the CDR3 is TGTGCCAGCAGCGTATACAGAGCCAACGGGGAGCTGTTTTTT.

The chain has TRBV7-3 and TRBJ2-5; 13 bases line up with TRBD2. V dropped 5 bases and J dropped 5; count of bases not matched to a gene: 11. CDR3 length: 17 residues. CDR1 is SGHTA, CDR2 FQGTGA, per germline. CDR3 sequence reads: CASSPFRTSGSVETQYF. The DNA of the CDR3 is TGTGCCAGCAGCCCCTTCCGGACTAGCGGGAGTGTGGAGACCCAGTACTTC. Based on the CDR3 plus reference TRBV7-3 and TRBJ2-5, the full variable domain is GAGVSQTPSNKVTEKGKYVELRCDPISGHTALYWYRQSLGQGPEFLIYFQGTGAADDSGLPNDRFFAVRPEGSVSTLKIQRTERGDSAVYLCASSPFRTSGSVETQYFGPGTRLLVL.

The chain is built from TRBV5-1 and TRBJ1-1; TRBD1 matches 9 bases. Germline trimming cut 4 bases from V and 4 bases from J; bases unmatched to any gene: 11. This CDR3 contains 16 residues. The V gene's germline CDR1 is SGHRS and CDR2 YFSETQ. CDR3 in amino acids: CASSPVNPTGGTEAFF. DNA for the CDR3: TGCGCCAGCAGCCCGGTAAACCCGACAGGGGGCACTGAAGCTTTCTTT.

The chain links TRBV5-1 to TRBJ2-4; D perhaps matches TRBD1 (6 bases). The V gene lost 4 bases and the J gene lost 0 bases, with 17 bases spanning the gap. The CDR3 runs to 17 residues. The germline V gene has CDR1 SGHRS and CDR2 YFSETQ. The CDR3, as DNA: TGCGCCAGCAGCCCCGTCCCCGGGACACTAGCCAAAAACATTCAGTACTTC. This codes for CASSPVPGTLAKNIQYF.

The genes are TRBV19 and TRBJ1-5; TRBD1 might be the D (5 bases). This CDR3 has 13 amino acids. Trimming cost V 5 bases and J 4 bases, with 9 bases left between them. Germline V gene data show CDR1 as LNHDA and CDR2 as SQIVND (reference sequence). CDR3 sequence (DNA): TGTGCCAGTAGTGGACAAAGAAATCAGCCCCAGCATTTT. Protein product: CASSGQRNQPQHF.

J is TRBJ2-1 and V is TRBV5-1; TRBD2 aligns across 9 bases. V shed 4 bases, J shed 10 bases, and the junction held 6 bases outside the gene matches. Germline V lookup: CDR1 SGHRS, CDR2 YFSETQ. The CDR3 covers 13 residues. CDR3 residues: CASSRGLAGEQFF. The DNA for the CDR3 is TGCGCCAGCAGCAGGGGACTAGCAGGGGAGCAGTTCTTC.